Below are 10 T cell receptor beta chains sequenced from a single sample in a study of monozygotic twins with cystic fibrosis. TCRdb's table, derived via immunoSEQ multiplex PCR, lists solely in-frame clones and lacks some. The sample gives 34,000 or so clones, about 92% of which show up once; approximately 0.88% is in the top ten. The sequencing input was blood. All receptors derive from a girl aged 2 to 9 with cystic fibrosis.

The chain links TRBV2 to TRBJ1-1; D uncertain. With 7 bases removed from V and 2 bases from J, the gap between germline ends came to 14 bases. The CDR3 covers 14 residues. CDR1 and CDR2 from the germline V gene are SNHLY and FYNNEI. The CDR3 sequence: CASTGRIFNTEAFF. In DNA form, the CDR3 reads TGTGCCAGCACCGGACGGATTTTCAACACTGAAGCTTTCTTT.

The gene calls are TRBV2 and TRBJ1-5; D is unclear. Trimming removed 8 bases at V and 0 bases at J, with 8 bases between. Germline lookup yields CDR1 SNHLY and CDR2 FYNNEI. This CDR3 has 13 residues. The CDR3 sequence is CASGDYSNQPQHF. DNA for the CDR3: TGTGCCAGCGGGGATTATAGCAATCAGCCCCAGCATTTT. Full variable domain (rest looked up from reference TRBV2 and TRBJ1-5): EPEVTQTPSHQVTQMGQEVILRCVPISNHLYFYWYRQILGQKVEFLVSFYNNEISEKSEIFDDQFSVERPDGSNFTLKIRSTKLEDSAMYFCASGDYSNQPQHFGDGTRLSIL.

J is TRBJ1-3 and V is TRBV6-1, with TRBD1 matching over 12 bases. V lost 2 bases and J lost 4; bases outside the gene matches: 6. CDR3 length equals 17 residues. Per the germline V gene, CDR1 is MNHNS and CDR2 is SASEGT. In nucleotides, the CDR3 is TGTGCCAGCAGTGAAAGGGACAGGGGGCCAAAAGGAAACACCATATATTTT. It specifies CASSERDRGPKGNTIYF.

This clone was detected only a few times. This rearrangement joins TRBV2 to TRBJ2-5; D is unresolved. V lost 4 bases to trimming and J lost 4 bases, with 7 bases between them. Germline V gene sequence: CDR1 SNHLY, CDR2 FYNNEI. The CDR3 is 12 amino acids. CDR3 residues: CASSGPGETQYF. For the CDR3, the DNA is TGTGCCAGCAGTGGACCAGGAGAGACCCAGTACTTC.

The chain combines TRBV6-1 with TRBJ2-1; TRBD2 matches at 10 bases. The CDR3 sequence is 15 residues long. Germline CDR1 and CDR2: MNHNS and SASEGT. The junction had 9 bases not matched to a gene; V was cut back by 6 bases and J by 7 bases. The CDR3, as DNA: TGTGCCAGCAGCCCCCTAGCGGGGGACAAGAATGAGCAGTTCTTC. Residues: CASSPLAGDKNEQFF.

The chain couples TRBV5-1 to TRBJ2-1; 9 bases align to TRBD2. J lost 3 bases, V lost 4 bases, and 8 bases had no gene match. Germline-derived CDR1 and CDR2 are SGHRS and YFSETQ. CDR3 length equals 16 residues. The CDR3 region has the DNA TGCGCCAGCAGCGAGGGTTCTAGCGGGGACTACAATGAGCAGTTCTTC. This translates into CASSEGSSGDYNEQFF.

This clone has just one count. The J gene is TRBJ2-1, the V gene TRBV5-1; TRBD1 agrees at 10 bases. V was pared by 6 bases and J by 6 bases, with 12 bases of the junction left unmatched. CDR1 SGHRS and CDR2 YFSETQ come from the germline V gene. The CDR3 totals 16 residues. CDR3: CASTASGTGDSNEQFF. CDR3 DNA sequence: TGCGCCAGCACGGCTTCCGGGACAGGGGATTCCAATGAGCAGTTCTTC.

The chain recombines TRBV6-1 with TRBJ2-1, with 8 bases matching TRBD2. The junction had 7 bases not matched to a gene; V was cut back by 2 bases and J by 4 bases. This CDR3 spans 16 amino acids. Per the germline V gene, CDR1 is MNHNS and CDR2 is SASEGT. CDR3 nucleotides: TGTGCCAGCAGTGAAACTAGCGGCAGAGTTTACAATGAGCAGTTCTTC. The encoded protein is CASSETSGRVYNEQFF.

V gene TRBV5-8 combines with J gene TRBJ2-1; no definite D call. The CDR3 has 15 residues. Germline V gives CDR1 SGHTS, CDR2 YDEGEE. Trimming removed 7 bases at V and 0 bases at J, with 14 bases between. CDR3 sequence (DNA): TGTGCCAGCTCGTTAAGAGGTACCTCCTACAATGAGCAGTTCTTC. Residues: CASSLRGTSYNEQFF.

This clone has a handful of counts. This chain uses TRBV6-5 with TRBJ1-2, with D unclear. The ends were cut back, 7 bases at V and 8 bases at J, with 11 bases in the middle. There are 11 residues in the CDR3. Germline V gene data show CDR1 as MNHEY and CDR2 as SVGAGI. The CDR3 DNA follows: TGTGCCAGCAAATCTGGCGGAGGCTACACCTTC. It codes for CASKSGGGYTF.